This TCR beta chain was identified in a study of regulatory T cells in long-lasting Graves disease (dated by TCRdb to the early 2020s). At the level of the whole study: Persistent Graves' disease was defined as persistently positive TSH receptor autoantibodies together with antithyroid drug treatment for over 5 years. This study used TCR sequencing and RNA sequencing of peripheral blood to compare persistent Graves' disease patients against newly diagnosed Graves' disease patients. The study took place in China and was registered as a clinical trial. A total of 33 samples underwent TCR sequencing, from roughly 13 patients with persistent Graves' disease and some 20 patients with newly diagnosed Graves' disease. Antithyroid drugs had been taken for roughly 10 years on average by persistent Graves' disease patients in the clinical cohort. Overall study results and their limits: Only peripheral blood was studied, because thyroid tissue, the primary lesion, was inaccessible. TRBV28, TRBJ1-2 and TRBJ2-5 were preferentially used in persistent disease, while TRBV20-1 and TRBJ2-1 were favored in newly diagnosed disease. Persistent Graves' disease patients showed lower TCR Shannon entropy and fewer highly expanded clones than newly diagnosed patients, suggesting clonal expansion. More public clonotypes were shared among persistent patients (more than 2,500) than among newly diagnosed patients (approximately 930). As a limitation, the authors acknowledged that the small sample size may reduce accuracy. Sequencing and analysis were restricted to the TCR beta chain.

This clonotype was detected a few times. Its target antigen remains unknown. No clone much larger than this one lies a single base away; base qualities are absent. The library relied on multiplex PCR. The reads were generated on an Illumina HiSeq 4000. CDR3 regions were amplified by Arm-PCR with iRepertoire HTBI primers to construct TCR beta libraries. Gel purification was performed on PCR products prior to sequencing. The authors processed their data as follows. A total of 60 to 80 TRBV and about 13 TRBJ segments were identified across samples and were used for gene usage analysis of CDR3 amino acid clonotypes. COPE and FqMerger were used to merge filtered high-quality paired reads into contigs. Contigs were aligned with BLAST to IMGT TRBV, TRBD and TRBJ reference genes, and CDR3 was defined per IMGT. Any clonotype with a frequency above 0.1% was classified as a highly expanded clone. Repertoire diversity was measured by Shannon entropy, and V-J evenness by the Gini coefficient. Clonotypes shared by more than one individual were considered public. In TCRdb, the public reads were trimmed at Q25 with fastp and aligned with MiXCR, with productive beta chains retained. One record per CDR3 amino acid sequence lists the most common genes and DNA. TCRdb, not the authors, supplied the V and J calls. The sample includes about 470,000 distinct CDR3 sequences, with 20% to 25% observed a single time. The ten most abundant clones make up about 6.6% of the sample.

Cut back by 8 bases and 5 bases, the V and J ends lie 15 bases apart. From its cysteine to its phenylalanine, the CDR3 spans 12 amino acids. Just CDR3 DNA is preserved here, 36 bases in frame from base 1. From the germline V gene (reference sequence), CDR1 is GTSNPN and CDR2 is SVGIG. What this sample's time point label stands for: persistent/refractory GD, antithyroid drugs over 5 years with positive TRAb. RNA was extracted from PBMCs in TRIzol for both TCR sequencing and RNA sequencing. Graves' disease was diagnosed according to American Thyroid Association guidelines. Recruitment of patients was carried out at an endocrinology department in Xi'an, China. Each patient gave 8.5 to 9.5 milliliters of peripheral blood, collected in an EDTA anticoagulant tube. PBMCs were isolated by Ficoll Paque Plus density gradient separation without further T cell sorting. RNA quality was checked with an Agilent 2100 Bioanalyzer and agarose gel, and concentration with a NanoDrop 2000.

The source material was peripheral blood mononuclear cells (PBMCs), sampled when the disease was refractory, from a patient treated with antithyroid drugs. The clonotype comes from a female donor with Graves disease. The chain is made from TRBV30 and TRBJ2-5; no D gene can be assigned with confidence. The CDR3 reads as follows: CAGRTEGETQYF. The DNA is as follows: TGTGCCGGAAGGACCGAAGGGGAGACCCAGTACTTC. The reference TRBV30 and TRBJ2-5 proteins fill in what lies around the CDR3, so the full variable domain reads SQTIHQWPATLVQPVGSPLSLECTVEGTSNPNLYWYRQAAGRGLQLLFYSVGIGQISSEVPQNLSASRPQDRQFILSSKKLLLSDSGFYLCAGRTEGETQYFGPGTRLLVL.